These 5 T cell receptor beta chains originate from one sample sequenced in a study of blood T cells in healthy people across ages. Combining a sample-barcoded 5' primer with a J-beta primer mix, a second PCR ran for about 7 to 11 cycles. TCRdb independently ran MiXCR on the 5' RACE reads; one entry per CDR3 protein. This table holds almost 300,000 distinct CDR3 sequences, 25% to 30% found once. The specimen sequenced was blood. The receptors here all came from a woman aged 65 to 85 in good health.

This clonotype was seen a handful of times. V gene TRBV5-8 combines with J gene TRBJ1-5; D is ambiguous. Germline CDR1 and CDR2: SGHTS and YDEGEE. This CDR3 contains 15 residues. Trimming left V 5 bases short and J 11 bases short, with 23 bases between. CDR3 DNA: TGTGCCAGCAGATACCTTTCCCCTCGGGCCCCCACCCAGCATTTT. It yields the protein CASRYLSPRAPTQHF.

This rearrangement joins TRBV7-9 to TRBJ2-7; 7 nucleotides agree with TRBD1. CDR3 size: 14 residues. Germline CDR1 is SEHNR and CDR2 is FQNEAQ (reference sequence). Trimming took 5 bases from V and 3 from J; bases not matched to a gene: 7. CDR3: CASSPRGQIYEQYF. For the CDR3, the DNA is TGTGCCAGCAGCCCTAGGGGACAGATCTACGAGCAGTACTTC.

This clonotype occurred a few times. This chain links TRBV12-3 or TRBV12-4 with TRBJ1-4; 9 positions agree with TRBD1. This CDR3 comprises 15 residues. With V trimmed by 7 bases and J by 4 bases, 7 bases remained unmatched. CDR3 in amino acids: CASTLGGQGNEKLFF. CDR3 sequence (DNA): TGTGCCAGCACCTTAGGGGGACAGGGTAATGAAAAACTGTTTTTT.

V and J are TRBV4-2 and TRBJ1-2, with no clear D. This CDR3 is 13 amino acids long. V was trimmed by 3 bases and J by 3 bases, leaving 8 bases between them. CDR1 and CDR2 (germline): LGHNA, YNFKEQ. CDR3 sequence (DNA): TGTGCCAGCAGCCAGCCGACGGACTATGGCTACACCTTC. This translates into CASSQPTDYGYTF.

The J gene is TRBJ1-4, the V gene TRBV29-1, with D maybe TRBD1 (6 bases). The germline V gene has CDR1 SQVTM and CDR2 ANQGSEA. The CDR3 totals 13 residues. V was pared by 6 bases and J by 6 bases, with 14 bases between. This CDR3 reads CSVADRIYEKLFF. CDR3 sequence (DNA): TGCAGCGTCGCTGACAGGATCTATGAAAAACTGTTTTTT.